The 25 T cell receptor beta chains given below trace back to one sample, sequenced in a study of blood T cell repertoires in COVID-19. The assay was immunoSEQ multiplex PCR, and TCRdb's table has in-frame clones only and misses some. The sample includes some 240,000 clones, approximately 80% of them seen just once. Sequencing was performed on peripheral blood. The receptors here all came from a human donor in a cohort sampled during active COVID-19.

Concerning this clone itself: Additional DNA sequences in this sample encode the identical CDR3. The V and J genes are TRBV18 and TRBJ1-3, with D hard to call. CDR3 size: 14 residues. With 3 bases removed from V and 0 bases from J, the gap between germline ends came to 6 bases. Per germline, CDR1 KGHSH and CDR2 LQKENI. The CDR3 spells CASSPNSSGNTIYF. CDR3 DNA sequence: TGTGCCAGCTCACCCAACTCCTCTGGAAACACCATATATTTT.

The V call is TRBV24-1, the J call TRBJ2-7; D is possibly TRBD1 (6 bases). V lost 9 bases and J lost 5, with 13 bases in between. Germline V CDR1 and CDR2: KGHDR, SFDVKD. The CDR3 is made up of 12 amino acids. For the CDR3, the DNA is TGTGCCACCGCAGGGGATCGCGACGAGCAGTACTTC. It specifies CATAGDRDEQYF.

The chain carries TRBV5-1 and TRBJ2-2, with D perhaps TRBD1 (6 bases). Trimming removed 4 bases from V and 1 base from J, with 8 bases in between. CDR1 is SGHRS, CDR2 YFSETQ, per germline. The CDR3 has 14 amino acids. The CDR3 here is CASSVTGNTGELFF. DNA of the CDR3: TGCGCCAGCAGCGTGACAGGGAACACCGGGGAGCTGTTTTTT.

V is TRBV19 and J is TRBJ2-2; TRBD1 matches at 7 bases. Germline trimming cut 4 bases from V and 5 bases from J; bases unmatched to any gene: 4. CDR3 length: 14 residues. The germline V gene has CDR1 LNHDA and CDR2 SQIVND (reference sequence). CDR3 residues: CASSTTGQTGELFF. CDR3 nucleotide sequence: TGTGCCAGTAGTACGACAGGGCAAACCGGGGAGCTGTTTTTT.

The chain links TRBV7-9 to TRBJ1-1; the D gene is possibly TRBD1 (5 bases). V lost 5 bases, J lost 4 bases, and 20 bases lay in between. Germline V gives CDR1 SEHNR, CDR2 FQNEAQ (reference sequence). There are 16 residues in the CDR3. The CDR3 loop reads CASSGPRLRDATEAFF. For the CDR3, the DNA is TGTGCCAGCAGCGGCCCCCGTCTCAGGGATGCCACTGAAGCTTTCTTT.

J is TRBJ2-7 and V is TRBV19; 7 positions agree with TRBD1. Germline V gives CDR1 LNHDA, CDR2 SQIVND (reference sequence). V lost 4 bases, J lost 4 bases, and 10 bases stayed unmatched. This CDR3 contains 15 residues. The CDR3: CASSTYRGLGYEQYF. CDR3 coding DNA: TGTGCCAGTAGTACGTACAGGGGCCTAGGTTACGAGCAGTACTTC.

V gene TRBV28 combines with J gene TRBJ1-2; TRBD1 might be the D (5 bases). Per the germline V gene, CDR1 is MDHEN and CDR2 is SYDVKM. This CDR3 contains 16 residues. Trimming cost V 3 bases and J 2 bases, with 16 bases left between them. In nucleotides, the CDR3 is TGTGCCAGCAGTTTGGGGGGGAACCTTCTCAACTATGGCTACACCTTC. Residues: CASSLGGNLLNYGYTF.

This clone has just one count. The chain joins TRBV5-5 to TRBJ1-2; D gene uncertain. V was cut by 0 bases and J by 8 bases, with 17 bases left in between. The CDR3 is 15 residues long. The V gene's germline CDR1 is SGHKS and CDR2 YYEKEE (reference sequence). CDR3 loop: CASSLALGGGLGYTF. The CDR3 DNA follows: TGTGCCAGCAGCTTGGCTTTGGGAGGAGGGCTGGGCTACACCTTC.

The chain couples TRBV6-2 or TRBV6-3 to TRBJ2-7; tentative D call: TRBD1 (6 bases). The CDR3 covers 15 residues. Trimming removed 0 bases from V and 2 bases from J, with 11 bases in between. In germline, CDR1 is MNHEY, CDR2 SVGEGT. The CDR3: CASSYSTGPTYEQYF. The CDR3 DNA sequence: TGTGCCAGCAGTTACTCTACAGGGCCGACCTACGAGCAGTACTTC.

This clone was detected only a few times. The V and J genes are TRBV6-5 and TRBJ2-3; no clear D. The CDR3 totals 13 residues. Germline-derived CDR1 and CDR2 are MNHEY and SVGAGI. Between the trimmed V and J ends, which lost 0 bases and 6 bases, there was a span of 7 bases. The CDR3 DNA reads as TGTGCCAGCAGTTACTCCCTCTCGGATACGCAGTATTTT. Protein product: CASSYSLSDTQYF.

The V and J genes are TRBV5-1 and TRBJ2-7, with 9 bases aligning to TRBD1. Germline assignment: CDR1 SGHRS and CDR2 YFSETQ. V lost 4 bases, J lost 4 bases, and 6 bases stayed unmatched. The CDR3 has 14 residues. The CDR3 is CASSTGTGWYEQYF. CDR3 coding DNA: TGCGCCAGCAGCACCGGGACAGGGTGGTACGAGCAGTACTTC.

CDR3 coding DNA: TGTGCCAGCAGTCGGGACAGATTCACCGGGGAGCTGTTTTTT. Residues: CASSRDRFTGELFF. The chain has TRBV6-5 and TRBJ2-2, with 7 bases aligning to TRBD1. Trimming at V came to 5 bases and at J to 4 bases, leaving 4 bases not matched to a gene. Germline CDR1 is MNHEY and CDR2 is SVGAGI. The CDR3 sequence is 14 residues long.

The gene calls are TRBV2 and TRBJ2-1, with TRBD2 as a possible D gene (7 bases). Trimming took off 4 bases at V and 2 bases at J, with 21 bases between the two ends. Per the germline V gene, CDR1 is SNHLY and CDR2 is FYNNEI. This CDR3 is 18 amino acids long. The CDR3 is CASSGAGALIPTYNEQFF. The DNA of the CDR3 is TGTGCCAGCAGTGGGGCGGGGGCCCTTATCCCGACCTACAATGAGCAGTTCTTC.

About this clone: One end of the junction varies from germline; a read error may be responsible. This sequence joins TRBV15 and TRBJ2-3, with TRBD2 matching 7 bases. The CDR3 is 18 amino acids. The germline V gene has CDR1 LNHNV and CDR2 YYDKDF (reference sequence). The CDR3 DNA reads TGTGCCACCAGCGGAGACCCAAGGCGGGAGCTTCTCACAGATACGCAGTATTTT. Its protein product is CATSGDPRRELLTDTQYF. The full variable domain, in which reference TRBV15 and TRBJ2-3 provide the parts outside the CDR3, is DAMVIQNPRYQVTQFGKPVTLSCSQTLNHNVMYWYQQKSSQAPKLLFHYYDKDFNNEADTPDNFQSRRPNTSFCFLDIRSPGLGDTAMYLCATSGDPRRELLTDTQYFGPGTRLTVL.

The J gene is TRBJ2-5, the V gene TRBV7-2; D is unclear. Trimming pared 5 bases from V and 5 bases from J, leaving 9 bases between. This CDR3 contains 12 residues. CDR1 is SGHTA and CDR2 is FQGNSA in the germline V gene. The CDR3 DNA follows: TGTGCCAGCAGCCGTAGCCGGGAGACCCAGTACTTC. Protein product: CASSRSRETQYF.

This rearrangement joins TRBV28 to TRBJ1-4, with D possibly being TRBD1 (6 bases). CDR3 length: 15 amino acids. Trimming took 5 bases from V and 3 from J, leaving 13 bases between them. Germline CDR1 is MDHEN and CDR2 is SYDVKM. The CDR3 sequence is CASSRPGQANEKLFF. CDR3 DNA: TGTGCCAGCAGTCGACCGGGACAAGCTAATGAAAAACTGTTTTTT.

The rearrangement links TRBV30 to TRBJ2-3, with D possibly TRBD1 on 6 matching bases. Germline V gene sequence: CDR1 GTSNPN, CDR2 SVGIG (reference sequence). CDR3 size: 17 residues. V was cut by 1 base and J by 0 bases, with 17 bases left in between. The CDR3 nucleotides read TGTGCCTGGAGTGACTTCGGAGGACAGTACAGCACAGATACGCAGTATTTT. Its translation is CAWSDFGGQYSTDTQYF.

J is TRBJ2-1 and V is TRBV5-1; 10 bases align to TRBD1. Germline V lookup: CDR1 SGHRS, CDR2 YFSETQ. The V gene end was trimmed by 4 bases and the J gene end by 10 bases; junction bases not matched to a gene: 11. This CDR3 spans 15 amino acids. In nucleotides, the CDR3 is TGCGCCAGCAGCGCGGGGACAGGGGAGGCACGGGAGCAGTTCTTC. It encodes CASSAGTGEAREQFF.

The V gene is TRBV11-2, the J gene TRBJ2-1; possibly TRBD2 for D (5 bases). The CDR3 consists of 16 residues. Germline CDR1 and CDR2: SGHAT and FQNNGV. Trimming stripped 0 bases from V and 2 bases from J, with 11 bases between. The CDR3 here is CASSLEFVLAYNEQFF. The CDR3 nucleotides read TGTGCCAGCAGCTTAGAGTTTGTACTAGCCTACAATGAGCAGTTCTTC. The full variable domain, its missing parts supplied by reference TRBV11-2 and TRBJ2-1, is EAGVAQSPRYKIIEKRQSVAFWCNPISGHATLYWYQQILGQGPKLLIQFQNNGVVDDSQLPKDRFSAERLKGVDSTLKIQPAKLEDSAVYLCASSLEFVLAYNEQFFGPGTRLTVL.

The genes are TRBV19 and TRBJ1-5; no firm D call. The germline gives CDR1 LNHDA, CDR2 SQIVND (reference sequence). CDR3 size: 12 residues. V lost 1 base to trimming and J lost 6 bases, with 4 bases between them. Here the CDR3 reads CASSIVSQPQHF. CDR3 DNA: TGTGCCAGTAGTATAGTTAGTCAGCCCCAGCATTTT.

This rearrangement joins TRBV5-5 to TRBJ1-6; perhaps TRBD1 as D (5 bases). The germline CDR1 and CDR2 sequences are SGHKS and YYEKEE (reference sequence). The length of the CDR3 is 13 residues. Deletions cut 7 bases from V and 8 bases from J, with 13 bases between. CDR3 sequence: CASGTVMDSPLHF. The CDR3 coding sequence is TGTGCCAGCGGGACTGTGATGGATTCACCCCTCCACTTT. Together with reference TRBV5-5 and TRBJ1-6, the CDR3 gives the full variable domain: DAGVTQSPTHLIKTRGQQVTLRCSPISGHKSVSWYQQVLGQGPQFIFQYYEKEERGRGNFPDRFSARQFPNYSSELNVNALLLGDSALYLCASGTVMDSPLHFGNGTRLTVT.

The chain employs TRBV6-5 and TRBJ2-3; 12 nucleotides agree with TRBD1. The CDR3 sequence is 15 residues long. The ends lost 5 bases at V and 4 bases at J; junction bases unmatched: 4. Germline V gene sequence: CDR1 MNHEY, CDR2 SVGAGI. CDR3 nucleotide sequence: TGTGCCAGCAGTACGGGACAGGGGGCCGCAGATACGCAGTATTTT. Protein: CASSTGQGAADTQYF.

This clone was counted between two and nine times. This chain uses TRBV5-1 with TRBJ1-5; TRBD1 aligns across 7 bases. Germline lookup yields CDR1 SGHRS and CDR2 YFSETQ. The ends lost 0 bases at V and 0 bases at J; junction bases unmatched: 3. The CDR3 consists of 16 residues. The CDR3, as DNA: TGCGCCAGCAGCTTGGATGGGACAGATAGCAATCAGCCCCAGCATTTT. It is translated as CASSLDGTDSNQPQHF. Full variable domain (rest looked up from reference TRBV5-1 and TRBJ1-5): KAGVTQTPRYLIKTRGQQVTLSCSPISGHRSVSWYQQTPGQGLQFLFEYFSETQRNKGNFPGRFSGRQFSNSRSEMNVSTLELGDSALYLCASSLDGTDSNQPQHFGDGTRLSIL.

The chain links TRBV30 to TRBJ1-1, with TRBD1 as a possible D gene (5 bases). Trimming left V 0 bases short and J 5 bases short, with 10 bases between. Germline V gene data show CDR1 as GTSNPN and CDR2 as SVGIG (reference sequence). There are 13 residues in the CDR3. This CDR3 is CAWSVPGGTEAFF. CDR3 coding DNA: TGTGCCTGGAGTGTCCCCGGGGGGACTGAAGCTTTCTTT.

The chain links TRBV5-6 to TRBJ1-5, with 9 bases matching TRBD1. Per the germline V gene, CDR1 is SGHDT and CDR2 is YYEEEE. The trim removed 3 bases at V and 4 bases at J, leaving 5 bases unmatched. This CDR3 is 15 amino acids long. The chain's CDR3 is CASSWGGQGNQPQHF. In nucleotides, the CDR3 is TGTGCCAGCAGCTGGGGAGGACAGGGGAATCAGCCCCAGCATTTT.